This T cell receptor (beta chain) is from a study of early T cells in non-severe SARS-CoV-2 infection. Looking at the study overall: The sequenced material was bulk RNA from unsorted whole blood, and its chains were unpaired.

Per germline, CDR1 LGHDT and CDR2 YNNKEL (reference sequence). Trimming left V 8 bases short and J 1 base short, with 9 bases between. There are 12 residues in the CDR3. TCRdb passed the 5' RACE reads through MiXCR, listing each CDR3 protein once. Of about 67,000 distinct CDR3 sequences listed, about 9.9% are singletons. The receptor was isolated from an adult who was a healthcare worker with PCR-confirmed SARS-CoV-2 infection or an uninfected control (not recorded which). The sample consisted of whole blood. The V call is TRBV3-1, the J call TRBJ2-7; the D gene is possibly TRBD1 (5 bases). CDR3 in DNA: TGTGCCAGCTCGACAGTTTCCTACGAGCAGTACTTC. Encoded protein: CASSTVSYEQYF.